These T cell receptor beta chains were read from a single sample in a study of monozygotic twins with inflammatory bowel disease. From its re-call of the 5' RACE reads, TCRdb lists each CDR3 protein once, without DNA. The sample holds 45,000 or so distinct CDR3 sequences. The sequenced sample was blood. The origin of the receptors is a human donor with ulcerative colitis or Crohn's disease, or a healthy co-twin of an affected twin (not recorded which). The CDR3 runs from the conserved cysteine through the conserved F or W.

14	TRBV7-3	TRBJ2-1	CASSLDPRVNEQFF
16	TRBV5-1	TRBJ1-5	CASRPGEGMGNQPQHF
14	TRBV7-9	TRBJ2-7	CASSLAAGGGEQYF
15	TRBV18	TRBJ2-7	CASTPGTGDSYEQYF
12	TRBV20-1	TRBJ1-2	CSASIDSHGYTF
15	TRBV5-1	TRBJ1-4	CASSPQTVSNEKLFF
12	TRBV29-1	TRBJ1-5	CSVRQPNQPQHF
15	TRBV4-2	TRBJ1-5	CASSQDEQGKQPQHF
16	TRBV20-1	TRBJ1-5	CSARDSSAGGHQPQHF
15	TRBV14	TRBJ1-6	CASSQGQGGNSPLHF
16	TRBV2	TRBJ2-5	CASSGPGHIYQETQYF
13	TRBV5-6	TRBJ2-5	CASSLTPRRTQYF
13	TRBV13	TRBJ1-2	CASSLVQAAGYTF
13	TRBV19	TRBJ2-5	CATAGGVRETQYF
14	TRBV25-1	TRBJ2-1	CASRGTGNYNEQFF
15	TRBV7-2	TRBJ1-6	CASSLRESYNSPLHF
14	TRBV29-1	TRBJ2-7	CSVAVERGRLEQYF
15	TRBV6-2/TRBV6-3	TRBJ2-2	CASRQTGGPTGELFF
14	TRBV5-1	TRBJ2-7	CASSLYHGGYEQYF
13	TRBV28	TRBJ2-7	CASTGVGGYEQYF
12	TRBV14	TRBJ1-2	CASSQAGYGYTF
13	TRBV7-2	TRBJ1-1	CASSGVRNTEAFF
13	TRBV6-2/TRBV6-3	TRBJ1-2	CASSYGGYYGYTF
13	TRBV28	TRBJ1-1	CASSIRGATEAFF
16	TRBV5-1	TRBJ1-6	CASSESPGFGNSPLHF